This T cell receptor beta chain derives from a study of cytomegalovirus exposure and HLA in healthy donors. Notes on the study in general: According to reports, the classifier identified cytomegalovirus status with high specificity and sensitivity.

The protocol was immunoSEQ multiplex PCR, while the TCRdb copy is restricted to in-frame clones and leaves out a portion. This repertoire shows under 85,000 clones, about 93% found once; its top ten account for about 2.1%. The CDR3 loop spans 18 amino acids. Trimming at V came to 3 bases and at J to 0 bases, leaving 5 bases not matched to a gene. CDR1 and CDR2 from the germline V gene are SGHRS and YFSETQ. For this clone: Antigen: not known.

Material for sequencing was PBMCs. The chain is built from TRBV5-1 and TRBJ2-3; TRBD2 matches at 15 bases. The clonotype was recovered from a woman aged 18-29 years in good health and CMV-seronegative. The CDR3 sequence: CASSSGLAGGRSTDTQYF. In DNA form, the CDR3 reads TGCGCCAGCAGCTCCGGACTAGCGGGAGGGCGTAGCACAGATACGCAGTATTTT.